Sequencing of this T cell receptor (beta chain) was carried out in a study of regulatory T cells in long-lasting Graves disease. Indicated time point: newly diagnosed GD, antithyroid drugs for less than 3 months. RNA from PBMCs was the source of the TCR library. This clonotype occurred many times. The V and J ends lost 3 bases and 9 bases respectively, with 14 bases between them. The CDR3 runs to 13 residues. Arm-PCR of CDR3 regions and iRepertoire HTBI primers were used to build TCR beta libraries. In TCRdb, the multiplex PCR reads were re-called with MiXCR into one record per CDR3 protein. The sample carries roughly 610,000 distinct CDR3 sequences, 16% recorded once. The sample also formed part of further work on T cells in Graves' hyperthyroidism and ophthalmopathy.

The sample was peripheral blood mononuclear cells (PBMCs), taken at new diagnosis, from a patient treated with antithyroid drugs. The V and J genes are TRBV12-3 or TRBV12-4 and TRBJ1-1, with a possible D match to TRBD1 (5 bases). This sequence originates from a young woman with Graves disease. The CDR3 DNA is TGTGCCAGCAGTTTGGGGCGCGGGACTAAAGCTTTCTTT. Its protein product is CASSLGRGTKAFF.